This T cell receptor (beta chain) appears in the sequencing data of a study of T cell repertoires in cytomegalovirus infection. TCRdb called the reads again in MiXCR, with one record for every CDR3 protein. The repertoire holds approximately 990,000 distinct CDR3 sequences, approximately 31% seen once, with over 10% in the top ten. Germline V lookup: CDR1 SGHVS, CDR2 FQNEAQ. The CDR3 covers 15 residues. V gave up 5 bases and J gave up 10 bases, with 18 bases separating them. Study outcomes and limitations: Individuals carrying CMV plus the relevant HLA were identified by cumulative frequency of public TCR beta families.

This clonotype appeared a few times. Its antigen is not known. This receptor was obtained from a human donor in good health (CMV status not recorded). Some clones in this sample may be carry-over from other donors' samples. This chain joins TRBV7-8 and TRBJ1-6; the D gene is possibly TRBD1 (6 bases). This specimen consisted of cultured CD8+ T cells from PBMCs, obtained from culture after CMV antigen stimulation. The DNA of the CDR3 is TGTGCCAGCAGCGCGTCCCAGGGGAATTGGTCACCCCTCCACTTT. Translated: CASSASQGNWSPLHF.